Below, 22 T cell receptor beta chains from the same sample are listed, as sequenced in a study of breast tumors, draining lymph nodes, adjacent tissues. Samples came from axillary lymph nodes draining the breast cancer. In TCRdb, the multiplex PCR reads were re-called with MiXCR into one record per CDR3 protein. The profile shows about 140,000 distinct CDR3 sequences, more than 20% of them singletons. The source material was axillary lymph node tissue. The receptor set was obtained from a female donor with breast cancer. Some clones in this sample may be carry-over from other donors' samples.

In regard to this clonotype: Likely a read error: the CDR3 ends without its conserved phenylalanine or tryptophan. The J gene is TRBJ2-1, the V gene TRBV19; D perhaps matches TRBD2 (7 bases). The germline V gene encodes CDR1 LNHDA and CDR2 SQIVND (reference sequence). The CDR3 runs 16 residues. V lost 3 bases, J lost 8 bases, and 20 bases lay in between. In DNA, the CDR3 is TGTGCCAGTAGTATTAGGGGACCCGGGGGGCTAGATGAGCAGTTCCTC. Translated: CASSIRGPGGLDEQFL.

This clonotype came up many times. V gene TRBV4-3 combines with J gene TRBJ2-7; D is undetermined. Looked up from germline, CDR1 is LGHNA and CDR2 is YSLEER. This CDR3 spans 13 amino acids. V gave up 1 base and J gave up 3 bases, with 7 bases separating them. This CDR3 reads CASSQVVDYEQYF. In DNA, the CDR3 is TGCGCCAGCAGCCAAGTGGTTGACTACGAGCAGTACTTC.

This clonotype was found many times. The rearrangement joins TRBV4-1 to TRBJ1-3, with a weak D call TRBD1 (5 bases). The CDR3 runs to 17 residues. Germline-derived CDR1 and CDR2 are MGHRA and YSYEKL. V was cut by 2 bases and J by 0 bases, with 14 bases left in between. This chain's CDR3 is CASSQSTGRNSGNTIYF. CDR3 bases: TGCGCCAGCAGCCAATCGACGGGACGGAACTCTGGAAACACCATATATTTT.

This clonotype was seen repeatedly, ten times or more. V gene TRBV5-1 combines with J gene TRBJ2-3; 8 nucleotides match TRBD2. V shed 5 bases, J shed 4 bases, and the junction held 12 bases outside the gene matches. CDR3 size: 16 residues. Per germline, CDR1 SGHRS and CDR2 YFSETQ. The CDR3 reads CASSTGLAPSPDTQYF. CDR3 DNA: TGCGCCAGCAGTACCGGACTAGCTCCCTCCCCAGATACGCAGTATTTT.

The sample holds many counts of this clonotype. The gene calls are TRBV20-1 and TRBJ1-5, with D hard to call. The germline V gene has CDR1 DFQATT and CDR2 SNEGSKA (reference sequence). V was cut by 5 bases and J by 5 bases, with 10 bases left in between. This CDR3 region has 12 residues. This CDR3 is CSAPPPYQPQHF. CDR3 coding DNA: TGCAGTGCTCCACCACCTTATCAGCCCCAGCATTTT.

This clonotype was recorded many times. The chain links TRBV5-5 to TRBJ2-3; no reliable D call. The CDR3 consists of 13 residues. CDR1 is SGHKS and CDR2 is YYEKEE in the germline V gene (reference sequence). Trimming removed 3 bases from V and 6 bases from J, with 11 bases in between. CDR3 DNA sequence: TGTGCCAGCAGCTCCGAAACCGGGGATACGCAGTATTTT. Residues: CASSSETGDTQYF.

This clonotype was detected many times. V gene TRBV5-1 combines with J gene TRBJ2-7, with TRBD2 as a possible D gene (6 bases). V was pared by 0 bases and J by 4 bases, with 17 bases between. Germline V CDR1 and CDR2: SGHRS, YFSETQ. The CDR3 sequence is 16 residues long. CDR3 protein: CASSLGSSATKYEQYF. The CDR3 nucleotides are TGCGCCAGCAGCTTGGGGTCTAGCGCGACGAAGTACGAGCAGTACTTC.

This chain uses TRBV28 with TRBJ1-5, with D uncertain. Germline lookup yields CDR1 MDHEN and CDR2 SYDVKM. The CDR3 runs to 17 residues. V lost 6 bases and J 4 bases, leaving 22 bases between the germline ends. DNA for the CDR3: TGTGCCAGCAGCCTCCGCCCCCTTTTTCCGCCAAATCAGCCCCAGCATTTT. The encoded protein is CASSLRPLFPPNQPQHF. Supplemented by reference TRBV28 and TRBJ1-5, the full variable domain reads DVKVTQSSRYLVKRTGEKVFLECVQDMDHENMFWYRQDPGLGLRLIYFSYDVKMKEKGDIPEGYSVSREKKERFSLILESASTNQTSMYLCASSLRPLFPPNQPQHFGDGTRLSIL.

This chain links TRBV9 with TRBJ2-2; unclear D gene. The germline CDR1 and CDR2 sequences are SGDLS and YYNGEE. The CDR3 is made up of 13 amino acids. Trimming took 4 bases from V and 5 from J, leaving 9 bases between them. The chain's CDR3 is CASSSRGTGELFF. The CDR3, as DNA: TGTGCCAGCAGCTCCCGAGGAACCGGGGAGCTGTTTTTT.

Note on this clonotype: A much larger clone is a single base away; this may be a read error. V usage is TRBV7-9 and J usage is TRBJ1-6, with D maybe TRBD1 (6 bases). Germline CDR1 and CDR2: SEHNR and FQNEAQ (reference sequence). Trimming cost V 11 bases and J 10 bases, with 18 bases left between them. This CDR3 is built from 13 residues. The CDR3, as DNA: TGTGCCGCACGGGACAACGAATTCTCACCCCTCCACTTT. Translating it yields CAARDNEFSPLHF. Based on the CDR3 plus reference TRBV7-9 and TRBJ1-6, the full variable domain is DTGVSQNPRHKITKRGQNVTFRCDPISEHNRLYWYRQTLGQGPEFLTYFQNEAQLEKSRLLSDRFSAERPKGSFSTLEIQRTEQGDSAMYLCAARDNEFSPLHFGNGTRLTVT.

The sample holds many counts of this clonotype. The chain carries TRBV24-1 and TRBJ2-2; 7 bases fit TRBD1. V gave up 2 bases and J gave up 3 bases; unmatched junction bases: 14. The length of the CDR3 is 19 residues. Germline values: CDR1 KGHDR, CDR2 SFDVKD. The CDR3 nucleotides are TGTGCCACCAGTGATTCCACAGGGGTCACAGAAAGGGACACCGGGGAGCTGTTTTTT. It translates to CATSDSTGVTERDTGELFF.

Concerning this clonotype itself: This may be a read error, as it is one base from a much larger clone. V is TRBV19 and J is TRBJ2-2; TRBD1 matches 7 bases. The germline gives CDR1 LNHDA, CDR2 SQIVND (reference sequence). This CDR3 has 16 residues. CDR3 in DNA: TGTGCCAGTAGTATCGGCAGGGGGATCAACACCGGGGAGCTGCTTTTT. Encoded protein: CASSIGRGINTGELLF.

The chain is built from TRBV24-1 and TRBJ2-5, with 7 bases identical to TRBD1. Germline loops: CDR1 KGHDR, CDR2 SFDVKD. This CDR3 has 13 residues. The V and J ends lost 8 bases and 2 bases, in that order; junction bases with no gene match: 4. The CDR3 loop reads CATKQGNQETQYF. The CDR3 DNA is TGTGCCACCAAACAGGGGAATCAAGAGACCCAGTACTTC.

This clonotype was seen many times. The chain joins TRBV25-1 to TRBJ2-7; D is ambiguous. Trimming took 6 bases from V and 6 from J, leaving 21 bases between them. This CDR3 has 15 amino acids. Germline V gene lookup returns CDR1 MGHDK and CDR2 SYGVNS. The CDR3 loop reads CASSDHTGRRGEQYF. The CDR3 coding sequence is TGTGCCAGCAGCGACCATACTGGACGCCGCGGCGAGCAGTACTTC.

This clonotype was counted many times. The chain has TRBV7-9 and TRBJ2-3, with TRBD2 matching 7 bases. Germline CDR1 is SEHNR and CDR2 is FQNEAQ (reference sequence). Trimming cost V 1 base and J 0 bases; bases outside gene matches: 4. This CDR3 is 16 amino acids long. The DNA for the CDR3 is TGTGCCAGCAGCTTAGTTCCGGGGGGTAGCACAGATACGCAGTATTTT. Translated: CASSLVPGGSTDTQYF.

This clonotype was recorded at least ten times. CDR3 nucleotide sequence: TGTGCCAGCGAGGGACAGGGTCCGTCCGGGGCCAACGTCCTGACTTTC. As protein: CASEGQGPSGANVLTF. The gene calls are TRBV12-3 or TRBV12-4 and TRBJ2-6; 9 bases map to TRBD1. V was pared by 8 bases and J by 4 bases, with 9 bases of the junction left unmatched. The CDR3 is 16 amino acids.

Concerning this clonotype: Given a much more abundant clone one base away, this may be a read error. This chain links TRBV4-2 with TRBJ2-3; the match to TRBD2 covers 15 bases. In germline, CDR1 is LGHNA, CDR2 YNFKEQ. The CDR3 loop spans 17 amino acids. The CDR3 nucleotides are TGTGCCAGCAGCCGGGGACTAGCGGGAGGTTGGGGTGATACGCGGTATTTT. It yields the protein CASSRGLAGGWGDTRYF.

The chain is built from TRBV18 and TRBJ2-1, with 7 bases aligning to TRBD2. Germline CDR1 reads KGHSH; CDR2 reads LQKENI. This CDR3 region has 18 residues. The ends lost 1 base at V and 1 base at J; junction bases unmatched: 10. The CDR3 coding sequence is TGTGCCAGCTCACCACTCTCGCTAGCGGCGAAATCCTACAATGAGCAGTTCTTC. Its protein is CASSPLSLAAKSYNEQFF.

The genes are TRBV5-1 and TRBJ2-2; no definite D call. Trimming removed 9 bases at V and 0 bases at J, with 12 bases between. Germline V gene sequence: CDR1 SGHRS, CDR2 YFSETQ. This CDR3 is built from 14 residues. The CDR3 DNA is TGCGCCATTCGTACTTCTGCGAACACCGGGGAGCTGTTTTTT. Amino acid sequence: CAIRTSANTGELFF. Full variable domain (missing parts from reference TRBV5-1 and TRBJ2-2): KAGVTQTPRYLIKTRGQQVTLSCSPISGHRSVSWYQQTPGQGLQFLFEYFSETQRNKGNFPGRFSGRQFSNSRSEMNVSTLELGDSALYLCAIRTSANTGELFFGEGSRLTVL.

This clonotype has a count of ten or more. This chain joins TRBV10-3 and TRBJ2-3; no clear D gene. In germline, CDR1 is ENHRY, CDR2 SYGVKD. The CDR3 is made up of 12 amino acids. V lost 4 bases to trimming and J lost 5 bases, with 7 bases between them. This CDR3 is CAISAVRDTQYF. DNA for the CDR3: TGTGCCATCAGTGCTGTCCGAGATACGCAGTATTTT.

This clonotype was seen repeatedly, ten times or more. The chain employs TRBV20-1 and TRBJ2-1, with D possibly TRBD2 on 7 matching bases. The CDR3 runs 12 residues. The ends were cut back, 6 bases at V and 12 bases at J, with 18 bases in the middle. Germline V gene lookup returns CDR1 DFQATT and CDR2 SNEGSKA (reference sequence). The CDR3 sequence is CSAGGPQGGQFF. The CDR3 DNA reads TGCAGTGCCGGGGGGCCTCAAGGGGGGCAGTTCTTC.

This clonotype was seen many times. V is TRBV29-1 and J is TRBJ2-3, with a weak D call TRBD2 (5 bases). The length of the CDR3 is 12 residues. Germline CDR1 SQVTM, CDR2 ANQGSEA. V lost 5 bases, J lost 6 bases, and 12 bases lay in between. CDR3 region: CSVSRDGDTQYF. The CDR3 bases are TGCAGCGTTTCTCGGGATGGGGATACGCAGTATTTT.